This TCR beta chain was identified in a study of cytomegalovirus exposure and HLA in healthy donors (TCRdb year 2017). Turning to the overall study: According to a later analysis, one platform produced both the 100 to 150 validation repertoires and the approximately 660 repertoires of the first cohort. The aim of the study was to test whether cataloging public T cell receptors could identify signatures of past pathogen exposure. A separate validation cohort of 100 to 150 different subjects was used in addition to the roughly 700-subject first cohort. High-throughput TCR immunosequencing, statistical association of individual TCRs with disease status, and machine learning were combined to predict cytomegalovirus infection status.

The donors belonged to the validation cohort of about 130 subjects, which was separate from the roughly 670-subject first cohort. Based on the germline V gene, the CDR1 and CDR2 sequences are MGHRA and YSYEKL. V lost 4 bases and J lost 7 bases, and the count of bases not matched to a germline gene is 4. The CDR3 goes from the cysteine to the phenylalanine over 14 residues. Just CDR3 DNA is preserved here, 42 bases in frame from base 1. On the study overall, not on this receptor specifically: Subsequent analysis determined that TCRs grouped into clusters in the first cohort also showed a tendency toward co-occurrence across the 120 or so validation repertoires, and 94% of cluster scores exceeded 0. Cytomegalovirus status was reported to be diagnosed by the classifier with high specificity and sensitivity in both the original and validation cohorts. All 120 or so repertoires were used to score co-occurrence in the validation cohort in a later analysis, because that analysis had no HLA typing for the cohort. According to the authors, the approach could potentially be generalized to other disease states and immunological phenotypes. A few of the identified cytomegalovirus-associated TCR beta chains were confirmed in vitro to be specific for cytomegalovirus antigens. In the study, about 150 TCR beta chains were listed as associated with cytomegalovirus. Across donors, most TCR sequences were observed very rarely, whereas some public TCRs were present in many individuals.

The library was built by means of the immunoSEQ multiplex PCR assay. As for how the authors treated the data: To diagnose cytomegalovirus status from the catalog of TCR beta chain sequences, a statistical classification framework was built. TCRdb mirrors the immuneACCESS table, restricted to in-frame sequences. Some clones are absent from its copies; in checked studies, under half trace to an unresolved V gene, and the reason for the others is unknown. V, J and clone size reflect that table, while D and trimming were determined from the DNA. The sample profile shows 350,000 or so clones; about nine tenths of them were found once. The ten largest clones add up to about 0.8% of the sample. Details on this clone: The antigen this receptor binds is unknown. Base quality data are lacking; no much larger clone is found one base away.

This TCR derives from a woman aged 18 to 35 in good health and CMV-seronegative. The chain links TRBV4-1 with TRBJ1-2; TRBD1 lines up with 12 middle nucleotides. Sequencing was carried out using PBMCs. The nucleotide sequence reads TGCGCCAGCAGCCCGGGACAGGGGGCGGGTGGCTACACCTTC. It codes for CASSPGQGAGGYTF.